The 11 T cell receptor beta chains reported below all come from one sample, sequenced in a study of OX40 agonist ivuxolimab in advanced cancers. Receptors were amplified or captured by the immunoSEQ multiplex PCR assay. TCRdb provides this immuneACCESS table in a form limited to in-frame rearrangements. Some clones are lacking; in checked studies, under half of them reflect an unresolved V gene, and why the rest are absent is not known. This sample holds tens of thousands of clones; 88% were observed only once. The ten largest make up approximately 6.6% of the sample. Specimen: CD4+ or CD8+ T cells sorted from blood, collected in a trial of the OX40 agonist ivuxolimab. The source is an adult with an advanced solid tumor such as melanoma, head and neck, liver or kidney cancer.

V is TRBV28 and J is TRBJ2-7; D is perhaps TRBD1 (5 bases). The V end was cut by 4 bases, the J end by 5 bases, with 15 bases between. The CDR3 runs 14 residues. Germline CDR1 reads MDHEN; CDR2 reads SYDVKM. In DNA, the CDR3 is TGTGCCAGCAGTTCACTGCCAGGGATCGACGAGCAGTACTTC. This codes for CASSSLPGIDEQYF.

The V gene is TRBV5-1, the J gene TRBJ2-7; a weak D match, TRBD1 (6 bases). CDR3 length equals 15 residues. Trimming removed 1 base at V and 0 bases at J, with 11 bases between. The germline V gene has CDR1 SGHRS and CDR2 YFSETQ. CDR3 nucleotide sequence: TGCGCCAGCAGCTTGCGGCAGGGGAGCTCCTACGAGCAGTACTTC. Its protein product is CASSLRQGSSYEQYF.

The V gene is TRBV5-8, the J gene TRBJ2-1; 8 nucleotides line up with TRBD2. Germline V gene sequence: CDR1 SGHTS, CDR2 YDEGEE. Trimming removed 6 bases from V and 6 bases from J; junction bases left unmatched: 5. This CDR3 has 13 amino acids. The CDR3 protein is CASNGAGANEQFF. CDR3 nucleotide sequence: TGTGCCAGCAACGGAGCGGGAGCCAATGAGCAGTTCTTC. Full variable domain (remainder filled in from reference TRBV5-8 and TRBJ2-1): EAGVTQSPTHLIKTRGQQATLRCSPISGHTSVYWYQQALGLGLQFLLWYDEGEERNRGNFPPRFSGRQFPNYSSELNVNALELEDSALYLCASNGAGANEQFFGPGTRLTVL.

This clone was recorded once. The rearrangement uses TRBV30 and TRBJ1-5; the D gene is possibly TRBD1 (6 bases). Germline loops: CDR1 GTSNPN, CDR2 SVGIG (reference sequence). There are 15 residues in the CDR3. V was trimmed by 6 bases and J by 6 bases, leaving 21 bases between them. The CDR3 nucleotides are TGTGCCTGCTCCCAGCGGGGGGCGCGGGTTCAGCCCCAGCATTTT. It yields the protein CACSQRGARVQPQHF.

The J gene is TRBJ2-4, the V gene TRBV27, with 7 nucleotides matching TRBD1. This CDR3 has 18 residues. Germline V gives CDR1 MNHEY, CDR2 SMNVEV (reference sequence). V lost 5 bases and J lost 1; bases outside the gene matches: 14. CDR3 in amino acids: CASSRIWDPQGAKNIQYF. For the CDR3, the DNA is TGTGCCAGCAGTCGCATTTGGGACCCACAGGGGGCCAAAAACATTCAGTACTTC.

With regard to this clone: Distinct nucleotide sequences in the sample also encode this CDR3. This chain connects TRBV29-1 to TRBJ2-2, with 10 bases identical to TRBD2. The CDR3 covers 13 residues. Per germline, CDR1 SQVTM and CDR2 ANQGSEA. J was trimmed by 4 bases and V by 4 bases; bases with no gene match: 0. The CDR3 is CSVVAGGTGELFF. In nucleotides, the CDR3 is TGCAGCGTTGTAGCGGGAGGCACCGGGGAGCTGTTTTTT.

V usage is TRBV7-2 and J usage is TRBJ2-7; the D is unclear. Trimming stripped 0 bases from V and 6 bases from J, with 9 bases between. Germline CDR1 SGHTA, CDR2 FQGNSA. This CDR3 region has 13 residues. For the CDR3, the DNA is TGTGCCAGCAGCTTAGCAAGGTACGGCGAGCAGTACTTC. The encoded protein is CASSLARYGEQYF.

The rearrangement links TRBV6-1 to TRBJ2-1, with 9 bases fitting TRBD2. The V gene end was trimmed by 4 bases and the J gene end by 9 bases; junction bases not matched to a gene: 10. Germline CDR1 reads MNHNS; CDR2 reads SASEGT. The CDR3 length is 15 residues. The CDR3, as DNA: TGTGCCAGCAGTGCCCGACAGCGGGAGGTGGGTGAGCAGTTCTTC. Its translation: CASSARQREVGEQFF.

The chain is built from TRBV9 and TRBJ2-7; the match to TRBD2 covers 8 bases. Germline V gene sequence: CDR1 SGDLS, CDR2 YYNGEE. The length of the CDR3 is 16 residues. The trim removed 3 bases at V and 6 bases at J, leaving 14 bases unmatched. The CDR3 DNA reads as TGTGCCAGCAGCGCCCCAGCGGGGGACCCTAAGGGCGAGCAGTACTTC. Translation gives CASSAPAGDPKGEQYF. Filled out from reference TRBV9 and TRBJ2-7, the complete variable domain reads DSGVTQTPKHLITATGQRVTLRCSPRSGDLSVYWYQQSLDQGLQFLIQYYNGEERAKGNILERFSAQQFPDLHSELNLSSLELGDSALYFCASSAPAGDPKGEQYFGPGTRLTVT.

V is TRBV7-3 and J is TRBJ1-2, with 12 bases matching TRBD1. The V gene end was trimmed by 4 bases and the J gene end by 1 base; junction bases not matched to a gene: 4. Germline lookup yields CDR1 SGHTA and CDR2 FQGTGA. This CDR3 is 16 amino acids long. CDR3 coding DNA: TGTGCCAGCAGCTCGGGACAGGGGGCCGGTAACTATGGCTACACCTTC. Its protein is CASSSGQGAGNYGYTF.

The chain has TRBV5-1 and TRBJ2-2, with D hard to call. This CDR3 is built from 13 residues. Germline values: CDR1 SGHRS, CDR2 YFSETQ. V lost 5 bases, J lost 5 bases, and 10 bases lay in between. CDR3 DNA sequence: TGCGCCAGCAGGATGTACGGTACCGGGGAGCTGTTTTTT. Translated, it gives CASRMYGTGELFF.